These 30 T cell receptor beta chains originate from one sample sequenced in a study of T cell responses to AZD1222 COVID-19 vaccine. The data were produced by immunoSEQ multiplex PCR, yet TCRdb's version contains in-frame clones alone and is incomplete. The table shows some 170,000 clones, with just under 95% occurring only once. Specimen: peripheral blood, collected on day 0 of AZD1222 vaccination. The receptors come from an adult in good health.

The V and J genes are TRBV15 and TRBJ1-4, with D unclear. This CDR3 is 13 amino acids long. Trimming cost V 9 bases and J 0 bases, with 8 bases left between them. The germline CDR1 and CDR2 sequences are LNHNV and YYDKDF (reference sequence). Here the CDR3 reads CATGMATNEKLFF. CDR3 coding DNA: TGTGCCACGGGCATGGCAACTAATGAAAAACTGTTTTTT.

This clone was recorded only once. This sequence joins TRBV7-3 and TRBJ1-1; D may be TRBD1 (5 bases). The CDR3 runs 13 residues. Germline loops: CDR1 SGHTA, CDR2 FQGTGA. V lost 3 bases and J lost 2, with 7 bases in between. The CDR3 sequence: CASSFTGNTEAFF. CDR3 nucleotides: TGTGCCAGCAGCTTTACAGGTAACACTGAAGCTTTCTTT.

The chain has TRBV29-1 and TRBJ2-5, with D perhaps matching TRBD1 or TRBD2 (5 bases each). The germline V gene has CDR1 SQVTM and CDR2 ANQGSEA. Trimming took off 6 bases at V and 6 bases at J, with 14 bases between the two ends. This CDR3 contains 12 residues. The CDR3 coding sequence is TGCAGCGTCGGGGCCCCCCGAAAGACCCAGTACTTC. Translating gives CSVGAPRKTQYF.

The DNA for the CDR3 is TGCGCCAGCAGCTTGTTGCCAGGGATGAACACTGAAGCTTTCTTT. Its protein product is CASSLLPGMNTEAFF. V usage is TRBV5-1 and J usage is TRBJ1-1, with D possibly being TRBD1 (5 bases). Trimming stripped 1 base from V and 0 bases from J, with 10 bases between. The germline V gene encodes CDR1 SGHRS and CDR2 YFSETQ. The CDR3 is 15 residues long.

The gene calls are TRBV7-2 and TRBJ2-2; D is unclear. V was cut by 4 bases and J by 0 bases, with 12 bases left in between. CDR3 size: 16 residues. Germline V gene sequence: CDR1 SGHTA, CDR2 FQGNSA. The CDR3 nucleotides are TGTGCCAGCAGCTGGACCGGGCACTCGAACACCGGGGAGCTGTTTTTT. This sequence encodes CASSWTGHSNTGELFF. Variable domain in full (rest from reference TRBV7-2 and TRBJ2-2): GAGVSQSPSNKVTEKGKDVELRCDPISGHTALYWYRQSLGQGLEFLIYFQGNSAPDKSGLPSDRFSAERTGGSVSTLTIQRTQQEDSAVYLCASSWTGHSNTGELFFGEGSRLTVL.

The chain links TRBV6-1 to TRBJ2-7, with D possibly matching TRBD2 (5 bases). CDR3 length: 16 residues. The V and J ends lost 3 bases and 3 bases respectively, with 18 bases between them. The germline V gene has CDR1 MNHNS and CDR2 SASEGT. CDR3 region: CASSEIEGNHIYEQYF. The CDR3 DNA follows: TGTGCCAGCAGTGAGATCGAGGGAAATCATATCTACGAGCAGTACTTC.

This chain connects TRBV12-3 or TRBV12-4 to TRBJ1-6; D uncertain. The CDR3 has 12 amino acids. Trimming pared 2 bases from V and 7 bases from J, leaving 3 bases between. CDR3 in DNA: TGTGCCAGCAGTTTACAGAATTCACCCCTCCACTTT. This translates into CASSLQNSPLHF.

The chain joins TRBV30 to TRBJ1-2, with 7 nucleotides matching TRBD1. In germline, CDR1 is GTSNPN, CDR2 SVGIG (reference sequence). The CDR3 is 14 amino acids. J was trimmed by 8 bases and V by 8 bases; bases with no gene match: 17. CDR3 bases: TGTGCCCAAGACAAGAGACAGGGTGTAGGAGGCTACACCTTC. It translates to CAQDKRQGVGGYTF.

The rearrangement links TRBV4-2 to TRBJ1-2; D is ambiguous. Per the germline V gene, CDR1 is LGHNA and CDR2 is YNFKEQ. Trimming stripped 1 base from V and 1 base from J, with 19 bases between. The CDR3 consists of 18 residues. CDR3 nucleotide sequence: TGTGCCAGCAGCCAAGGGGCAGCACTCTACACTCTTAACTATGGCTACACCTTC. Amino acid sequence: CASSQGAALYTLNYGYTF.

The CDR3 DNA reads TGTGCCAGCTCACCACAGGGGAGCTCCTATAATTCACCCCTCCACTTT. Translating gives CASSPQGSSYNSPLHF. V usage is TRBV18 and J usage is TRBJ1-6; TRBD1 is a possible D gene (5 bases). In germline, CDR1 is KGHSH, CDR2 LQKENI. The ends were cut back, 1 base at V and 0 bases at J, with 7 bases in the middle. The CDR3 runs 16 residues.

The CDR3 DNA follows: TGCGCCAGCAGCTTGGGGGACTCTGGAAACACCATATATTTT. This translates into CASSLGDSGNTIYF. The chain carries TRBV5-1 and TRBJ1-3; no clear D gene. Germline V gives CDR1 SGHRS, CDR2 YFSETQ. V was cut by 0 bases and J by 0 bases, with 4 bases left in between. The CDR3 sequence is 14 residues long.

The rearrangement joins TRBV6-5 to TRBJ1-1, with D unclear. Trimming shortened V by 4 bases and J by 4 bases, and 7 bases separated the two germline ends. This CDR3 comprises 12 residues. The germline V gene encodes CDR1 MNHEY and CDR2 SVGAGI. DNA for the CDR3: TGTGCCAGCAGTTGGACGGGCACTGAAGCTTTCTTT. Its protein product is CASSWTGTEAFF.

CDR3 sequence: CASSKIPGQGTVGVYEQYF. CDR3 in DNA: TGTGCCAGCAGCAAGATACCGGGACAGGGGACGGTAGGGGTCTACGAGCAGTACTTC. This chain uses TRBV21-1 with TRBJ2-7; the table gives TRBD1 as D, unverified against the DNA. TRBV21-1 is designated a pseudogene. The CDR3 is 19 amino acids.

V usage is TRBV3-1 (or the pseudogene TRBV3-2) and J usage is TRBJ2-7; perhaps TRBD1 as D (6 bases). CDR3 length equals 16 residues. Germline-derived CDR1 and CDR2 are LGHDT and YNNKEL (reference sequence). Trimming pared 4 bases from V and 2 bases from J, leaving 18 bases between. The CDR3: CASSRRGGSVTYEQYF. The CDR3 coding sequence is TGTGCCAGCAGCCGAAGAGGGGGTAGCGTGACCTACGAGCAGTACTTC.

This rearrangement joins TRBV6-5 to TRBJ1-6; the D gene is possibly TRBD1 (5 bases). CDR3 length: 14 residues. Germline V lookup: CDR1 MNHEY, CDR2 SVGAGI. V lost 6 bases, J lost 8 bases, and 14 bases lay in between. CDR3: CASRAQVVYSPLHF. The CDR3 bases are TGTGCCAGCAGGGCACAGGTGGTTTATTCACCCCTCCACTTT.

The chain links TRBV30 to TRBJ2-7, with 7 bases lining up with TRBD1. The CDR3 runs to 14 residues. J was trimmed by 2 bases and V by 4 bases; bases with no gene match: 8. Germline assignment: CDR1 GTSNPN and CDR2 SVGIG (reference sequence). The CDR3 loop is CAWNWQGTAYEQYF. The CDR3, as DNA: TGTGCCTGGAATTGGCAGGGGACAGCCTACGAGCAGTACTTC.

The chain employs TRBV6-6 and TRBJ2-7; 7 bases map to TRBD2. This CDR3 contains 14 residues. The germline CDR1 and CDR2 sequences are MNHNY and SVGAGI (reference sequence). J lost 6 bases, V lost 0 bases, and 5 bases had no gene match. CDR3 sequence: CASSYSTSTGEQYF. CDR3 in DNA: TGTGCCAGCAGTTACTCGACTAGCACGGGCGAGCAGTACTTC.

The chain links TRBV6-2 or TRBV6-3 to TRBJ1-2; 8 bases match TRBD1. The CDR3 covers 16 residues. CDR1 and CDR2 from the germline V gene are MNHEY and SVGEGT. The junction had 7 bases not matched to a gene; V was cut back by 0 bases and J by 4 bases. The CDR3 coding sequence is TGTGCCAGCAGTTACTCTCCCGGGGACAGGCCCTATGGCTACACCTTC. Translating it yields CASSYSPGDRPYGYTF.

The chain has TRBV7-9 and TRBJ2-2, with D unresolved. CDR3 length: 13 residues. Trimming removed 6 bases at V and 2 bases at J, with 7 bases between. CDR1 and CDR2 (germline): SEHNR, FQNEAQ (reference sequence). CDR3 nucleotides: TGTGCCAGCAGGATAGAAAACACCGGGGAGCTGTTTTTT. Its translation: CASRIENTGELFF.

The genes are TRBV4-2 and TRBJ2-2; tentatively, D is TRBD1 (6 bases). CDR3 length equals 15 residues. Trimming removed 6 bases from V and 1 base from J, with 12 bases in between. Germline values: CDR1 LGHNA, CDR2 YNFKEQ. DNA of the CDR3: TGTGCCAGCAGTGGACAGTCCCTGAACACCGGGGAGCTGTTTTTT. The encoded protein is CASSGQSLNTGELFF.

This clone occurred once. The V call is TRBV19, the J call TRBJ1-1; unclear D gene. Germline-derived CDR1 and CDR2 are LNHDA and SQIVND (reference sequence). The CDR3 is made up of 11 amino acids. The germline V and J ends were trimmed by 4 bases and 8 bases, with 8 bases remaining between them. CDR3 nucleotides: TGTGCCAGTAGTAGGAATCCCGAAGCTTTCTTT. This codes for CASSRNPEAFF.

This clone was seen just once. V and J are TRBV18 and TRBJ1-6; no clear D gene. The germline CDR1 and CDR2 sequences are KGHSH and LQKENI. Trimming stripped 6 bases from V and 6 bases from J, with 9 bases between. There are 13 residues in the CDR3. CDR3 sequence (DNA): TGTGCCAGCTCCCGGAGCTCTAATTCACCCCTCCACTTT. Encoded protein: CASSRSSNSPLHF.

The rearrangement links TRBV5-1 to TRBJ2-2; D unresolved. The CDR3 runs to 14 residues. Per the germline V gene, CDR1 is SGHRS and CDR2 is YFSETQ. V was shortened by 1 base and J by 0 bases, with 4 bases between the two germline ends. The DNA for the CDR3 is TGCGCCAGCAGCTTGAGTCCGAACACCGGGGAGCTGTTTTTT. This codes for CASSLSPNTGELFF.

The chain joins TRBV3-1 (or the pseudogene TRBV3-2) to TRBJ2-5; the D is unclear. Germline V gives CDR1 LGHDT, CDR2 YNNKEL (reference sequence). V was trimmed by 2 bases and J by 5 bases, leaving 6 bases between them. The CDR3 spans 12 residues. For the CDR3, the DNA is TGTGCCAGCAGCCAAAGTCGGGAGACCCAGTACTTC. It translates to CASSQSRETQYF.

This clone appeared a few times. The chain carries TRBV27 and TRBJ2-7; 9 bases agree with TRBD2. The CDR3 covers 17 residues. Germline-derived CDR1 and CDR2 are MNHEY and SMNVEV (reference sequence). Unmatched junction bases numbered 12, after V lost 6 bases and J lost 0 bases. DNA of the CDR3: TGTGCCAGCAGAGCAACCATACTAGCGGGTCCCTCCTACGAGCAGTACTTC. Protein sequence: CASRATILAGPSYEQYF.

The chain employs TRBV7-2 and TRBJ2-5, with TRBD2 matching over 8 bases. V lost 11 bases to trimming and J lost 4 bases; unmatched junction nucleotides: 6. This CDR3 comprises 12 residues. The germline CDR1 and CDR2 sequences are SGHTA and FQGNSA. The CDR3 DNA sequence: TGTGCCTCGGGGGGGGCAGGAGAGACCCAGTACTTC. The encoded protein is CASGGAGETQYF.

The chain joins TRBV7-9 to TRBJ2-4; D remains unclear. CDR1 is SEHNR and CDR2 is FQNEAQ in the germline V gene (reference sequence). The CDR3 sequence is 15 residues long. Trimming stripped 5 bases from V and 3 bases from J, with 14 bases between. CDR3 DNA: TGTGCCAGCAGCGAACCCGGAAGTAACAAAAACATTCAGTACTTC. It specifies CASSEPGSNKNIQYF. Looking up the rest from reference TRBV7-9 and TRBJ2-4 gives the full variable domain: DTGVSQNPRHKITKRGQNVTFRCDPISEHNRLYWYRQTLGQGPEFLTYFQNEAQLEKSRLLSDRFSAERPKGSFSTLEIQRTEQGDSAMYLCASSEPGSNKNIQYFGAGTRLSVL.

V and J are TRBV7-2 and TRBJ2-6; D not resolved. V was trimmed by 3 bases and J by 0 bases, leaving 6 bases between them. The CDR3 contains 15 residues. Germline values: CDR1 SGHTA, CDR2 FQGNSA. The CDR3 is CASSFSLSGANVLTF. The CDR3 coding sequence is TGTGCCAGCAGCTTTTCTCTCTCTGGGGCCAACGTCCTGACTTTC.

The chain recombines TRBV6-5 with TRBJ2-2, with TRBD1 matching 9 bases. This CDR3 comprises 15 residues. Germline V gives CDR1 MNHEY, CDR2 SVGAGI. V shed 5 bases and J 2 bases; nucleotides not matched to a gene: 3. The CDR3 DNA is TGTGCCAGCAGTAAGGGACAGGGTAACACCGGGGAGCTGTTTTTT. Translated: CASSKGQGNTGELFF.

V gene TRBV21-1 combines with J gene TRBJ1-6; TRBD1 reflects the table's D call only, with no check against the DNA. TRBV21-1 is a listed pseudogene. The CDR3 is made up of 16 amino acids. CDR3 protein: CASSKAGQGRDSPLHF. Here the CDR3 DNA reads TGTGCCAGCAGCAAAGCGGGACAGGGTCGGGATTCACCCCTCCACTTT.